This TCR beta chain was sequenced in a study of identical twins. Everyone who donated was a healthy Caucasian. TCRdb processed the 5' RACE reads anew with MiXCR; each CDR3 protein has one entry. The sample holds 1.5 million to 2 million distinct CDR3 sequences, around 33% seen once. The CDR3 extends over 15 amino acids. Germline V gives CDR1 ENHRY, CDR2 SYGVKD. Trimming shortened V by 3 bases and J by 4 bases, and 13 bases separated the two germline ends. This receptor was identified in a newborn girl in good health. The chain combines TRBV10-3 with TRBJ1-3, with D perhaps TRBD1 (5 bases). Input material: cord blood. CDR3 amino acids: CAISDGGRLGNTIYF. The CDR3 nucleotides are TGTGCCATCAGTGACGGGGGTCGACTAGGAAACACCATATATTTT.